This T cell receptor beta chain comes out of a study of quantifying T cell responses using KT2 cells. Background on the study: TCR alpha and beta constant-region primers primed reverse transcription of RNA.

In this sample, this clonotype turned up many times. The length of the CDR3 is 12 residues. The V and J ends lost 4 bases and 5 bases respectively, with 10 bases between them. Looked up from germline, CDR1 is SQVTM and CDR2 is ANQGSEA. Each cDNA got a UMI-containing oligo ligated at its 3' end. First-round PCR used roughly 4 cycles and beta primers RC1.1 and RC1.2 covering TRBC1 and TRBC2. Each CDR3 protein gets one entry after TCRdb re-called the UMI-ligation and nested PCR reads with MiXCR. The data contain some 43,000 distinct CDR3 sequences, more than 15% of them singletons. This clonotype was obtained from a human donor. The rearrangement uses TRBV29-1 and TRBJ2-3; D gene unclear. The specimen sequenced was PBMCs spiked with cells of the T cell clone KT2. The CDR3 spells CSVGPGVDTQYF. The CDR3 DNA follows: TGCAGCGTTGGACCCGGTGTAGATACGCAGTATTTT.